This T cell receptor (beta chain) originates from a study of CD8 T cells in Susac syndrome. This clonotype was observed a few times. Roughly 0.45 to 1 ug RNA was reverse transcribed with random hexamers. TCRdb re-called the immunoSEQ multiplex PCR reads through MiXCR, storing one row per CDR3 protein. Among around 130,000 distinct CDR3 sequences, about 95% were seen once, and the ten largest hold about 0.098%. CDR3 length: 13 residues. Germline loops: CDR1 DFQATT, CDR2 SNEGSKA (reference sequence). Deletions cut 3 bases from V and 4 bases from J, with 12 bases between. The chain is built from TRBV20-1 and TRBJ1-1, with D perhaps TRBD1 (6 bases). This sequence was found in a human donor in good health. Sequenced input: CD4+ T cells from PBMCs. CDR3 loop: CSASDRRPTEAFF. The CDR3 region has the DNA TGCAGTGCTAGTGACAGGAGACCCACTGAAGCTTTCTTT.